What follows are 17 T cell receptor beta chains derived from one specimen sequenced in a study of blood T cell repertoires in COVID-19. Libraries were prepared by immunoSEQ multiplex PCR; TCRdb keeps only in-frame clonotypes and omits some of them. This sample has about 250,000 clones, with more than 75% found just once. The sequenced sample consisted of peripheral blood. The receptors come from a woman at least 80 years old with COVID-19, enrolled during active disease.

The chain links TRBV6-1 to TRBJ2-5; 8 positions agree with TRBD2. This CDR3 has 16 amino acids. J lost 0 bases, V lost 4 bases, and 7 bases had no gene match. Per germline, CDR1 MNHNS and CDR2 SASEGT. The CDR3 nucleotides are TGTGCCAGCAGTGGGGTAGCGGGGACGAACCAAGAGACCCAGTACTTC. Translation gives CASSGVAGTNQETQYF.

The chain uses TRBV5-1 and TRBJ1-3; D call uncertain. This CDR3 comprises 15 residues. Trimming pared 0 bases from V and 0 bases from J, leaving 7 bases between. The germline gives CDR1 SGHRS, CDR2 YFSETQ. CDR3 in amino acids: CASSLGPVSGNTIYF. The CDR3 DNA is TGCGCCAGCAGCTTGGGTCCCGTCTCTGGAAACACCATATATTTT.

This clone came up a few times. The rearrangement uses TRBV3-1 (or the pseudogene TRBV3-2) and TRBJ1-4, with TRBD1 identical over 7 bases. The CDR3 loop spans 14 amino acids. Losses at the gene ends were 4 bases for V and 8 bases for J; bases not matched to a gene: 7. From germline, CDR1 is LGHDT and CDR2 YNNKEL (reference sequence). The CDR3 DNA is TGTGCCAGCAGCCCTGGTCAGGGGGGAGAAAAACTGTTTTTT. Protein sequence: CASSPGQGGEKLFF.

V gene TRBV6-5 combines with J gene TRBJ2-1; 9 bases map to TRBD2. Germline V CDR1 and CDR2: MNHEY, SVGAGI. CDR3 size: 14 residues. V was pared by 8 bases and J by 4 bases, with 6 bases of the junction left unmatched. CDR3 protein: CASFRAGGYNEQFF. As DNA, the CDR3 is TGTGCCAGCTTTCGGGCGGGGGGGTACAATGAGCAGTTCTTC.

CDR3 loop: CASSPVGSVLNEKLFF. The CDR3 bases are TGTGCCAGCTCACCTGTGGGCTCCGTACTCAATGAAAAACTGTTTTTT. The chain uses TRBV18 and TRBJ1-4; D not certain. Trimming shortened V by 3 bases and J by 5 bases, and 16 bases separated the two germline ends. Germline V gives CDR1 KGHSH, CDR2 LQKENI. This CDR3 region has 16 residues. Full variable domain (missing parts from reference TRBV18 and TRBJ1-4): NAGVMQNPRHLVRRRGQEARLRCSPMKGHSHVYWYRQLPEEGLKFMVYLQKENIIDESGMPKERFSAEFPKEGPSILRIQQVVRGDSAAYFCASSPVGSVLNEKLFFGSGTQLSVL.

For the CDR3, the DNA is TGTGCCAGCAGCTTGGACAGGGGGGACCAGCCCCAGCATTTT. This gives the protein CASSLDRGDQPQHF. The chain uses TRBV6-5 and TRBJ1-5; 10 positions match TRBD1. The CDR3 totals 14 residues. With 6 bases clipped from V and 7 bases from J, the junction kept 6 bases outside the gene matches. From germline, CDR1 is MNHEY and CDR2 SVGAGI.

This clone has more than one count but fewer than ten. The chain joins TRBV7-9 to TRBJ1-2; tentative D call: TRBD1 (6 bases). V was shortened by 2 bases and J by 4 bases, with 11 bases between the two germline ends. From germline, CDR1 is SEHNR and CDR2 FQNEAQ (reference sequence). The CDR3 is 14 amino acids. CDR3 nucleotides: TGTGCCAGCAGCTTACATGGGGGCCTCTATGGCTACACCTTC. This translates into CASSLHGGLYGYTF.

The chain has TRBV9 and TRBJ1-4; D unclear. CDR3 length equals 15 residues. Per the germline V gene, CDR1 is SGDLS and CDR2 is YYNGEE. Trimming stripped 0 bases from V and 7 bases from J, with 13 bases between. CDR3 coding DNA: TGTGCCAGCAGCGTAGGTAGCGGGGAAGGTGAAAAACTGTTTTTT. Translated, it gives CASSVGSGEGEKLFF.

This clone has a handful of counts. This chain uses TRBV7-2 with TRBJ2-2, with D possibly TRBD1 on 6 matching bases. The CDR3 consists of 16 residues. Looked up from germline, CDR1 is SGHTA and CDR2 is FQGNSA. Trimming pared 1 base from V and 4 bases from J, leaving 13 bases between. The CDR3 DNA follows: TGTGCCAGCAGCTTAGATGCTAGCAGGGGCACCGGGGAGCTGTTTTTT. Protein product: CASSLDASRGTGELFF.

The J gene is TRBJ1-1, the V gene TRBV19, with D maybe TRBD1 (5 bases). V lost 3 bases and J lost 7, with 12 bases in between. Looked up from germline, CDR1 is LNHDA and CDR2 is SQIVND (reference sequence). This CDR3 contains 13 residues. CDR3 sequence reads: CASSIGSGFEAFF. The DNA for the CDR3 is TGTGCCAGTAGTATCGGATCAGGGTTTGAAGCTTTCTTT.

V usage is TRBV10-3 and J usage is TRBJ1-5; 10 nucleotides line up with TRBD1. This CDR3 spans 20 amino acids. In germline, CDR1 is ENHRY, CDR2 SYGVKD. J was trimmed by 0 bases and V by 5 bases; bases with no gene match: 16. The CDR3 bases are TGTGCCATCAGTAATACCCCGGGACAGGGGATTGGGTATAGCAATCAGCCCCAGCATTTT. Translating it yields CAISNTPGQGIGYSNQPQHF.

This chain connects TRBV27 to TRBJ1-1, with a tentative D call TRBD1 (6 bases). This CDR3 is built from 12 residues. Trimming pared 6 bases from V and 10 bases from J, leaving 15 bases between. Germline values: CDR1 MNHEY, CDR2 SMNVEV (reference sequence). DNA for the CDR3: TGTGCCAGCAGGGGAACAGGGATGGGAGCTTTCTTT. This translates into CASRGTGMGAFF.

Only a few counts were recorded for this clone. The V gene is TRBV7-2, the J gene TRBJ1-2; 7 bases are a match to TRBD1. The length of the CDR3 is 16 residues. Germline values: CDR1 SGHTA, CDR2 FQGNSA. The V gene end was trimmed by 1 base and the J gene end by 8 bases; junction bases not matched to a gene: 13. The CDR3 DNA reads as TGTGCCAGCAGCTTAGAGGGACAGACTCCCGGGAAAGGCTACACCTTC. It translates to CASSLEGQTPGKGYTF.

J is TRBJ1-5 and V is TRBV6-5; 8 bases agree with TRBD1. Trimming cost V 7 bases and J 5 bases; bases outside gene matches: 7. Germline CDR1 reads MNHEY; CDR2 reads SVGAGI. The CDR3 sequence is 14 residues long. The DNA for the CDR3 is TGTGCCAGCACCCCCGGACAGGGAGATCAGCCCCAGCATTTT. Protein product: CASTPGQGDQPQHF.

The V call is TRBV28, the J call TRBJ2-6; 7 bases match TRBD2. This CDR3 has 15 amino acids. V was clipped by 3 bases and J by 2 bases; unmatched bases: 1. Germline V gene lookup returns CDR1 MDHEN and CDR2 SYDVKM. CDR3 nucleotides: TGTGCCAGCAGTTTGGGGGGGGCTGGGGCCAACGTCCTGACTTTC. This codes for CASSLGGAGANVLTF.

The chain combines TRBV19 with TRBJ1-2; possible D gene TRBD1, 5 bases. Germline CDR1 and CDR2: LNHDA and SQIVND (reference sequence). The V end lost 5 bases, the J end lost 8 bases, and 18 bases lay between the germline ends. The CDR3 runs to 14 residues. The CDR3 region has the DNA TGTGCCAGTAGTTTCAGCGAAGTCAGGGTCGGCTACACCTTC. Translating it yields CASSFSEVRVGYTF.

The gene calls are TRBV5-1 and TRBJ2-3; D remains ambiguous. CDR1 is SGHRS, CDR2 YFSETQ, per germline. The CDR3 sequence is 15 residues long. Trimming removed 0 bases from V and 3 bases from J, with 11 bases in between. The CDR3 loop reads CASSLAGTRTDTQYF. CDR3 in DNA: TGCGCCAGCAGCTTGGCGGGTACCAGAACAGATACGCAGTATTTT. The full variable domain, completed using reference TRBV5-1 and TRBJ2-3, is KAGVTQTPRYLIKTRGQQVTLSCSPISGHRSVSWYQQTPGQGLQFLFEYFSETQRNKGNFPGRFSGRQFSNSRSEMNVSTLELGDSALYLCASSLAGTRTDTQYFGPGTRLTVL.